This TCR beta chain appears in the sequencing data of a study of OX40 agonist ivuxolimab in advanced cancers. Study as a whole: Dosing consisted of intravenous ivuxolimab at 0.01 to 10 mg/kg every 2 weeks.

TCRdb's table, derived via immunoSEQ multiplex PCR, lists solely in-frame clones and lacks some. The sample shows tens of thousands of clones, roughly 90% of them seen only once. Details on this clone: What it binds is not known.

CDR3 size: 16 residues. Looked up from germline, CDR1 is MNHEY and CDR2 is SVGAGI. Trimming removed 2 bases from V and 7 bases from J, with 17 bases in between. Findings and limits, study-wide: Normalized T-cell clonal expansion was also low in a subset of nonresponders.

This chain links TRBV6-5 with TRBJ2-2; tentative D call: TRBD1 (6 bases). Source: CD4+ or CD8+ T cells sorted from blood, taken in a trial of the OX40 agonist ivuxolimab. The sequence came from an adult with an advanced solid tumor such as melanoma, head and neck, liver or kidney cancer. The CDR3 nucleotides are TGTGCCAGCAGTTACCAACCCACAGGGTTGAACGGGGAGCTGTTTTTT. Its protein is CASSYQPTGLNGELFF.